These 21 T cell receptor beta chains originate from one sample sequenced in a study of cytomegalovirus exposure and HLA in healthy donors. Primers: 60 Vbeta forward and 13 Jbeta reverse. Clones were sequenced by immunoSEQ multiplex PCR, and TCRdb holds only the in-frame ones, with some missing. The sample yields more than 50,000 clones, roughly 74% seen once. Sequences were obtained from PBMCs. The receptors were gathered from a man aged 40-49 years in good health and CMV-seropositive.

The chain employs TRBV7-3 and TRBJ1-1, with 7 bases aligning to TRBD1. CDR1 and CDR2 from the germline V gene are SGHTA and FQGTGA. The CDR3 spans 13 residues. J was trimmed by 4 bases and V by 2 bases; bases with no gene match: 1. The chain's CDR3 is CASSLSGGTEAFF. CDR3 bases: TGTGCCAGCAGCTTATCAGGGGGCACTGAAGCTTTCTTT.

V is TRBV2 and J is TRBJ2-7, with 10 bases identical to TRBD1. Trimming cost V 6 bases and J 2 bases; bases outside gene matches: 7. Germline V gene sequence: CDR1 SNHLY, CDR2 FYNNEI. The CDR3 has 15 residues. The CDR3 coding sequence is TGTGCCAGCAGGGCCAGACAGGGGGCACCCTACGAGCAGTACTTC. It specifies CASRARQGAPYEQYF.

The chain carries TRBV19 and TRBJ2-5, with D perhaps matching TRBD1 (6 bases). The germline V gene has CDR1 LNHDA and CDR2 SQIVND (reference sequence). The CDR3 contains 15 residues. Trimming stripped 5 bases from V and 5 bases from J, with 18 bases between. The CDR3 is CASSLTGFVKETQYF. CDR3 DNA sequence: TGTGCCAGTAGTCTAACAGGGTTTGTCAAGGAGACCCAGTACTTC.

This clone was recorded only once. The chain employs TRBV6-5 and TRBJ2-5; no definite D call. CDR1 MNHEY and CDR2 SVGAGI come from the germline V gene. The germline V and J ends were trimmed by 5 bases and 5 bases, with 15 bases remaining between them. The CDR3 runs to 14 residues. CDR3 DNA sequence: TGTGCCAGCAGTAAACACCAACCCCTGGAGACCCAGTACTTC. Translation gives CASSKHQPLETQYF.

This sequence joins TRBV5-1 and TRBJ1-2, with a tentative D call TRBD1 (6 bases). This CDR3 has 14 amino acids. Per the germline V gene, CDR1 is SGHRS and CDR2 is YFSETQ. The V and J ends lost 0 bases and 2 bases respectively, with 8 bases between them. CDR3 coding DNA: TGCGCCAGCAGCTTGGAGGACAGCAACTATGGCTACACCTTC. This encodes CASSLEDSNYGYTF.

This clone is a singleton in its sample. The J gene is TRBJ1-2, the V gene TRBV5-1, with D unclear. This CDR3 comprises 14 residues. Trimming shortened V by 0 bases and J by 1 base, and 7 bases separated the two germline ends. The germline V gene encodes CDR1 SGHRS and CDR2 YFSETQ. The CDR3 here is CASSLDDNNYGYTF. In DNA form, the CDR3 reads TGCGCCAGCAGCTTGGATGACAATAACTATGGCTACACCTTC. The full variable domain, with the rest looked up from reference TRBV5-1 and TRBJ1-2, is KAGVTQTPRYLIKTRGQQVTLSCSPISGHRSVSWYQQTPGQGLQFLFEYFSETQRNKGNFPGRFSGRQFSNSRSEMNVSTLELGDSALYLCASSLDDNNYGYTFGSGTRLTVV.

The CDR3 protein is CASRLGGDNSPLHF. The CDR3 coding sequence is TGTGCCAGCAGATTAGGAGGGGATAATTCACCCCTCCACTTT. The chain combines TRBV6-6 with TRBJ1-6; TRBD1 might be the D (5 bases). This CDR3 is built from 14 residues. CDR1 MNHNY and CDR2 SVGAGI come from the germline V gene (reference sequence). The V gene lost 6 bases and the J gene lost 5 bases, with 11 bases spanning the gap.

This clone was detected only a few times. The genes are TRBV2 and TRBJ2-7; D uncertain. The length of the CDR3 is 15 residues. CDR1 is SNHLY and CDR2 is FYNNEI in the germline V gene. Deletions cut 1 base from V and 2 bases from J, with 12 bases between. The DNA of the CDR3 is TGTGCCAGCAGTGAAGGCCCTTCGCTAGCCTACGAGCAGTACTTC. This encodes CASSEGPSLAYEQYF.

The CDR3 is CASSLGTSLYF. The CDR3 DNA sequence: TGCGCCAGCAGCTTGGGGACTAGCCTGTATTTT. This chain connects TRBV5-1 to TRBJ2-3, with 8 bases matching TRBD2. This CDR3 region has 11 residues. V was clipped by 0 bases and J by 14 bases; unmatched bases: 2. The germline V gene encodes CDR1 SGHRS and CDR2 YFSETQ.

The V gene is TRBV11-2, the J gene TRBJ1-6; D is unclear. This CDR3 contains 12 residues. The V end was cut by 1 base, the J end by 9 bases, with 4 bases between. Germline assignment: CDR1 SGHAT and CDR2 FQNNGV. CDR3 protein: CASSLASSPLHF. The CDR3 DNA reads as TGTGCCAGCAGCTTAGCGTCTTCACCCCTCCACTTT.

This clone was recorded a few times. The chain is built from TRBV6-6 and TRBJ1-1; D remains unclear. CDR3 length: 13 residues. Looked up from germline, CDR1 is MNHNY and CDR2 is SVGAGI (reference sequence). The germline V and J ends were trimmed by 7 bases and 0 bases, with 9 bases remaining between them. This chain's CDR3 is CASTPPMNTEAFF. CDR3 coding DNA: TGTGCCAGCACACCACCTATGAACACTGAAGCTTTCTTT.

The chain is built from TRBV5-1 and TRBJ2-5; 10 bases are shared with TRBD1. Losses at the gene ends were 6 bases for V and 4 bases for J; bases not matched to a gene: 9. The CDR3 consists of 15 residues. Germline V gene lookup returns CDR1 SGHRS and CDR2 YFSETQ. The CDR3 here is CASILPTGGRETQYF. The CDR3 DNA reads TGCGCCAGCATCCTTCCGACAGGGGGCAGAGAGACCCAGTACTTC.

The CDR3 sequence: CASSQRGRMVSYNSPLHF. The CDR3, as DNA: TGCGCCAGCAGTCAAAGGGGGCGAATGGTCTCCTATAATTCACCCCTCCACTTT. V and J are TRBV23-1 and TRBJ1-6, with 7 bases fitting TRBD1. TRBV23-1 is treated as an ORF (open reading frame) with a function not yet certain. J gave up 0 bases and V 2 bases, and 7 bases lay outside the gene matches. This CDR3 has 18 amino acids.

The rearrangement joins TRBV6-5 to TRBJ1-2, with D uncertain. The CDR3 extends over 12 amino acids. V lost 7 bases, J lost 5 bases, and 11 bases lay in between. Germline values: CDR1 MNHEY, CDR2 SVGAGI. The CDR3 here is CASTETGYGYTF. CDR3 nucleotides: TGTGCCAGCACCGAAACCGGGTATGGCTACACCTTC.

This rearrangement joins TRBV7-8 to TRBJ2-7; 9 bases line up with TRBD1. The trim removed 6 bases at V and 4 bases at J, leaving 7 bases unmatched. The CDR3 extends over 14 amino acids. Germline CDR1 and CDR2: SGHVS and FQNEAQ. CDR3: CASRRTGDGYEQYF. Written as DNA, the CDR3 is TGTGCCAGCAGACGGACAGGGGATGGGTACGAGCAGTACTTC.

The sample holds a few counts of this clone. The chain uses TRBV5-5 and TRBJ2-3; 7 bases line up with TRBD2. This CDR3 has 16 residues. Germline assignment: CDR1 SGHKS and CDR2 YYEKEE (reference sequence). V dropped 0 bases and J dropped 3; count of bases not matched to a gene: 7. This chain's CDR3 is CASSLDGGLRTDTQYF. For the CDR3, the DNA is TGTGCCAGCAGCTTGGACGGGGGACTAAGAACAGATACGCAGTATTTT.

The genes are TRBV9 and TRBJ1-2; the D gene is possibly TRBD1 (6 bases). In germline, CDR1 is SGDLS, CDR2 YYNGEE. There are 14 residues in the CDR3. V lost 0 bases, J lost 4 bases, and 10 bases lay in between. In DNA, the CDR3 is TGTGCCAGCAGCGTAGTGGGGGCCCCCTATGGCTACACCTTC. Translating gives CASSVVGAPYGYTF.

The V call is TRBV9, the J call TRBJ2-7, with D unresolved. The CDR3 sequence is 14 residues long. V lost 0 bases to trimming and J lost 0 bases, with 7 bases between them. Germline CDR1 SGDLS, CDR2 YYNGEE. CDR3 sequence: CASSVVGSSYEQYF. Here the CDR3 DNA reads TGTGCCAGCAGCGTAGTCGGGTCCTCCTACGAGCAGTACTTC.

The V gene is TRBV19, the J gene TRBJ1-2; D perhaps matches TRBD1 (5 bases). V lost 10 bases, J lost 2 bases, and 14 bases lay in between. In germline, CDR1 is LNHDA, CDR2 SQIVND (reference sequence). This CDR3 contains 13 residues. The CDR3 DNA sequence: TGTGCCACCTCCCCCTCAGGGAACTATGGCTACACCTTC. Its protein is CATSPSGNYGYTF. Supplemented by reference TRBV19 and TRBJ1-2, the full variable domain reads DGGITQSPKYLFRKEGQNVTLSCEQNLNHDAMYWYRQDPGQGLRLIYYSQIVNDFQKGDIAEGYSVSREKKESFPLTVTSAQKNPTAFYLCATSPSGNYGYTFGSGTRLTVV.

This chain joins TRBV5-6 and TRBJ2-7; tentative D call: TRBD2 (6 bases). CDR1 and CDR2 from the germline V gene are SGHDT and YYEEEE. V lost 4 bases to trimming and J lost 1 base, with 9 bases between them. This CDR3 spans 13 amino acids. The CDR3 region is CASSPGLSYEQYF. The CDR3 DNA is TGTGCCAGCAGCCCGGGACTGTCCTACGAGCAGTACTTC.

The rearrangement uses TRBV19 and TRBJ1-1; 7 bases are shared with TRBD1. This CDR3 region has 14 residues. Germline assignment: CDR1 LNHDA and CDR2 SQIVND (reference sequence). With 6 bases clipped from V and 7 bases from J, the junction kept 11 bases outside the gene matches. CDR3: CASSNTGVRGEAFF. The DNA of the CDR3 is TGTGCCAGTAGCAACACAGGGGTACGTGGTGAAGCTTTCTTT.